This T cell receptor (beta chain) was recovered during a study of technical replicates of blood from a few donors. The repertoire was sequenced with immunoSEQ multiplex PCR; TCRdb's copy has only in-frame clones and lacks some. The sample contains about 70,000 clones, almost 95% of which appear only once. The sequence was collected from a human donor in good health. Material: T cells isolated from PBMCs.

As DNA, the CDR3 is TGTGCCAGCAGCTTGCCCCGGCAGGGGTCCTACAATGAGCAGTTCTTC. Translated, it gives CASSLPRQGSYNEQFF. V and J are TRBV7-9 and TRBJ2-1; the D gene is possibly TRBD1 (6 bases). There are 16 residues in the CDR3. The ends were cut back, 3 bases at V and 1 base at J, with 13 bases in the middle. Germline-derived CDR1 and CDR2 are SEHNR and FQNEAQ (reference sequence).